A single sample gave rise to the 30 T cell receptor beta chains below, sequenced in a study of cytomegalovirus exposure and HLA in healthy donors (dated by TCRdb to the late 2010s). Receptors were amplified or captured by the immunoSEQ multiplex PCR assay. For the multiplex PCR, a mixture combining 60 forward primers for TCR Vbeta segments and 13 reverse primers for TCR Jbeta segments was used. TCRdb carries this immuneACCESS record with in-frame sequences only. Its versions omit some clonotypes, under half of them owing to an unresolved V gene in the studies checked, with the rest unexplained. The sample has 100,000 to 150,000 clones on record, approximately 72% of them singletons. Around 2.6% of the sample lies in the top ten. The specimen was PBMCs. The receptors were gathered from a human donor in good health.

This chain joins TRBV5-1 and TRBJ1-1, with 8 positions matching TRBD1. V was clipped by 4 bases and J by 1 base; unmatched bases: 6. CDR1 and CDR2 (germline): SGHRS, YFSETQ. CDR3 size: 15 residues. The CDR3 here is CASSTGQGKNTEAFF. The CDR3 DNA reads as TGCGCCAGCAGCACAGGACAGGGTAAGAACACTGAAGCTTTCTTT.

This chain uses TRBV30 with TRBJ2-7; D perhaps matches TRBD1 (6 bases). Germline V CDR1 and CDR2: GTSNPN, SVGIG (reference sequence). The V and J ends lost 0 bases and 6 bases respectively, with 12 bases between them. CDR3 length: 13 residues. The CDR3 reads CAWSVQGPGEQYF. DNA for the CDR3: TGTGCCTGGAGTGTGCAGGGGCCGGGCGAGCAGTACTTC.

The rearrangement joins TRBV5-1 to TRBJ2-3; 9 bases are a match to TRBD1. V shed 3 bases and J 2 bases; nucleotides not matched to a gene: 4. CDR1 SGHRS and CDR2 YFSETQ come from the germline V gene. CDR3 size: 15 residues. For the CDR3, the DNA is TGCGCCAGCAGCTACCGGGACAGGGACACAGATACGCAGTATTTT. Translation gives CASSYRDRDTDTQYF.

The chain couples TRBV21-1 to TRBJ1-1; no check of the table's D call, TRBD1, against the DNA was made. TRBV21-1 represents a pseudogene. CDR3 length: 15 residues. The CDR3 region is CASSVQGGENTEAFF. The CDR3 DNA sequence: TGTGCCAGCAGCGTACAGGGGGGAGAGAACACTGAAGCTTTCTTT.

A remark on this clone: The junction differs from germline at one of its ends, possibly a read error. V gene TRBV7-9 combines with J gene TRBJ2-5, with 10 nucleotides matching TRBD1. Germline CDR1 reads SEHNR; CDR2 reads FQNEAQ (reference sequence). The CDR3 contains 16 residues. CDR3 loop: CSSSSYPGTGVETQYF. In nucleotides, the CDR3 is TGTTCCAGCAGCTCGTATCCCGGGACAGGGGTAGAGACCCAGTACTTC.

There are a few counts of this clone. The chain combines TRBV9 with TRBJ1-2, with 8 bases identical to TRBD1. The CDR3 totals 14 residues. J was trimmed by 6 bases and V by 4 bases; bases with no gene match: 8. CDR1 SGDLS and CDR2 YYNGEE come from the germline V gene. The CDR3 DNA sequence: TGTGCCAGCAGCCAGGACAGGGTAAAAGATGGCTACACCTTC. Translated, it gives CASSQDRVKDGYTF.

J is TRBJ2-5 and V is TRBV7-9; 10 bases map to TRBD1. The J call may be mistaken, given a closer DNA end match to TRBJ2-7. CDR3 length: 17 residues. Germline V CDR1 and CDR2: SEHNR, FQNEAQ (reference sequence). DNA of the CDR3: TGTGCCAGCAGGCCGTCCCCGGGACAGGGGATGCCCTACGAGCAGTACTTC. Translating it yields CASRPSPGQGMPYEQYF.

V and J are TRBV7-8 and TRBJ2-3; 7 positions agree with TRBD1. Germline assignment: CDR1 SGHVS and CDR2 FQNEAQ. The CDR3 is 16 residues long. V lost 4 bases, J lost 0 bases, and 7 bases stayed unmatched. Here the CDR3 DNA reads TGTGCCAGCAGCTCATACAGGGGCCTTAGCACAGATACGCAGTATTTT. This gives the protein CASSSYRGLSTDTQYF.

The chain couples TRBV6-5 to TRBJ2-7; TRBD1 might be the D (6 bases). Trimming cost V 2 bases and J 3 bases, with 17 bases left between them. CDR3 length: 16 amino acids. Germline loops: CDR1 MNHEY, CDR2 SVGAGI. CDR3 sequence: CASSYTQGVGFYEQYF. In nucleotides, the CDR3 is TGTGCCAGCAGTTACACACAGGGAGTTGGCTTCTACGAGCAGTACTTC.

The chain links TRBV23-1 to TRBJ2-1; TRBD2 might be the D (5 bases). TRBV23-1 is sorted into the ORF group, with uncertain function. The CDR3 runs to 12 residues. In DNA, the CDR3 is TGCGCGAGGGTATTCTCCTACAATGAGCAGTTCTTC. Its translation is CARVFSYNEQFF.

In nucleotides, the CDR3 is TGCAGCGCTGCAACCGGGACAGGACTGGCAGATACGCAGTATTTT. Amino acid sequence: CSAATGTGLADTQYF. The chain employs TRBV29-1 and TRBJ2-3, with 8 bases fitting TRBD1. Germline V gene sequence: CDR1 SQVTM, CDR2 ANQGSEA. The CDR3 has 15 residues. The V gene end was trimmed by 7 bases and the J gene end by 4 bases; junction bases not matched to a gene: 13.

The chain carries TRBV5-6 and TRBJ2-5; a possible D gene is TRBD2 (5 bases). V shed 4 bases and J shed 4 bases, with 14 bases lying between them. CDR1 is SGHDT and CDR2 is YYEEEE in the germline V gene. The CDR3 has 14 amino acids. The CDR3 DNA reads TGTGCCAGCAGCCCGGTACCGGGATCAGAGACCCAGTACTTC. Protein: CASSPVPGSETQYF.

The chain combines TRBV4-1 with TRBJ1-5, with TRBD1 identical over 7 bases. The CDR3 contains 16 residues. V shed 3 bases and J 0 bases; nucleotides not matched to a gene: 5. The germline V gene encodes CDR1 MGHRA and CDR2 YSYEKL. CDR3 bases: TGCGCCAGCAGCCAGCGTACAGGGGCTAGCAATCAGCCCCAGCATTTT. Its translation is CASSQRTGASNQPQHF.

The genes are TRBV10-3 and TRBJ2-7; TRBD1 matches 10 bases. This CDR3 contains 14 residues. J gave up 2 bases and V 4 bases, and 2 bases lay outside the gene matches. CDR1 ENHRY and CDR2 SYGVKD come from the germline V gene. The CDR3 reads CAISVDRGPYEQYF. Written as DNA, the CDR3 is TGTGCCATCAGTGTTGACAGGGGGCCCTACGAGCAGTACTTC.

CDR3 in DNA: TGTGCCATCAGAAATAGCGGGCCCTCCTACAATGAGCAGTTCTTC. The encoded protein is CAIRNSGPSYNEQFF. J is TRBJ2-1 and V is TRBV10-3; 7 bases map to TRBD2. The CDR3 extends over 15 amino acids. V shed 6 bases and J 0 bases; nucleotides not matched to a gene: 5. CDR1 and CDR2 from the germline V gene are ENHRY and SYGVKD.

The sample holds one count of this clone. The V call is TRBV7-9, the J call TRBJ2-2; the match to TRBD1 covers 7 bases. After removal of 5 bases from V and 13 bases from J, the junction contained 10 bases not matched to a gene. Germline V CDR1 and CDR2: SEHNR, FQNEAQ (reference sequence). The length of the CDR3 is 13 residues. CDR3 in DNA: TGTGCCAGCAGCCAACTCCAGACAGGGAGGCTGTTTTTT. Protein product: CASSQLQTGRLFF.

The chain has TRBV4-2 and TRBJ2-3, with D perhaps matching TRBD2 (5 bases). The CDR3 has 15 amino acids. Germline CDR1 and CDR2: LGHNA and YNFKEQ. Trimming took off 2 bases at V and 0 bases at J, with 9 bases between the two ends. The CDR3 loop reads CASSQTGSSTDTQYF. CDR3 DNA sequence: TGTGCCAGCAGCCAAACGGGATCTAGCACAGATACGCAGTATTTT.

V is TRBV7-2 and J is TRBJ2-7, with 8 bases lining up with TRBD1. CDR1 and CDR2 from the germline V gene are SGHTA and FQGNSA. This CDR3 spans 12 amino acids. V was pared by 5 bases and J by 6 bases, with 3 bases of the junction left unmatched. In nucleotides, the CDR3 is TGTGCCAGCAGCCCGGACAGGGTCGAGCAGTACTTC. Amino acids: CASSPDRVEQYF.

This rearrangement joins TRBV7-8 to TRBJ1-4; TRBD1 agrees at 7 bases. V lost 2 bases and J lost 3; bases outside the gene matches: 3. CDR1 and CDR2 (germline): SGHVS, FQNEAQ. The CDR3 is made up of 15 amino acids. The CDR3 reads CASSLYRGANEKLFF. The CDR3 DNA reads as TGTGCCAGCAGCTTATACAGGGGTGCTAATGAAAAACTGTTTTTT.

The V gene is TRBV9, the J gene TRBJ1-2, with D possibly TRBD1 on 5 matching bases. V was clipped by 0 bases and J by 4 bases, with 13 bases between them. Germline V gene sequence: CDR1 SGDLS, CDR2 YYNGEE. This CDR3 has 15 amino acids. This CDR3 reads CASSVEGASLYGYTF. Written as DNA, the CDR3 is TGTGCCAGCAGCGTAGAAGGGGCCAGTCTCTATGGCTACACCTTC. The variable domain in full, with the rest retrieved from reference TRBV9 and TRBJ1-2, is DSGVTQTPKHLITATGQRVTLRCSPRSGDLSVYWYQQSLDQGLQFLIQYYNGEERAKGNILERFSAQQFPDLHSELNLSSLELGDSALYFCASSVEGASLYGYTFGSGTRLTVV.

The chain carries TRBV5-4 and TRBJ2-5, with D possibly being TRBD1 (5 bases). The germline V gene has CDR1 SGHNT and CDR2 YYREEE (reference sequence). This CDR3 is 13 amino acids long. Trimming stripped 2 bases from V and 2 bases from J, with 7 bases between. This chain's CDR3 is CASSFRAQETQYF. As DNA, the CDR3 is TGTGCCAGCAGCTTCAGGGCGCAAGAGACCCAGTACTTC.

This chain uses TRBV6-1 with TRBJ1-6, with 7 nucleotides matching TRBD1. With 0 bases clipped from V and 9 bases from J, the junction kept 5 bases outside the gene matches. CDR1 is MNHNS and CDR2 is SASEGT in the germline V gene. The CDR3 has 15 amino acids. The CDR3 loop reads CASSEAGQPGSPLHF. In nucleotides, the CDR3 is TGTGCCAGCAGTGAAGCGGGACAGCCGGGTTCACCCCTCCACTTT.

This chain uses TRBV4-3 with TRBJ2-7, with a weak D call TRBD1 (5 bases). The germline CDR1 and CDR2 sequences are LGHNA and YSLEER. Trimming shortened V by 0 bases and J by 3 bases, and 18 bases separated the two germline ends. CDR3 length: 17 residues. The CDR3 protein is CASSQDRGAGQSYEQYF. The CDR3 coding sequence is TGCGCCAGCAGCCAAGATCGTGGGGCAGGGCAAAGCTACGAGCAGTACTTC.

This chain connects TRBV7-8 to TRBJ1-5; D perhaps matches TRBD1 (6 bases). This CDR3 contains 15 residues. Per germline, CDR1 SGHVS and CDR2 FQNEAQ. V was cut by 6 bases and J by 0 bases, with 12 bases left in between. The chain's CDR3 is CASRPTGNSNQPQHF. In nucleotides, the CDR3 is TGTGCCAGCAGACCGACAGGCAATAGCAATCAGCCCCAGCATTTT.

J is TRBJ1-1 and V is TRBV10-3; D possibly corresponds to TRBD1 (5 bases). Germline V gives CDR1 ENHRY, CDR2 SYGVKD. V lost 9 bases, J lost 4 bases, and 9 bases lay in between. This CDR3 comprises 11 residues. CDR3 bases: TGTGCCATAATGACAGCCACTGAAGCTTTCTTT. Translating it yields CAIMTATEAFF.

V gene TRBV18 combines with J gene TRBJ2-5, with TRBD1 as a possible D gene (6 bases). The CDR3 sequence is 14 residues long. The V gene lost 3 bases and the J gene lost 4 bases, with 12 bases spanning the gap. Germline lookup yields CDR1 KGHSH and CDR2 LQKENI. CDR3 bases: TGTGCCAGCTCACCTCTAGACAGGCTAGAGACCCAGTACTTC. Translated, it gives CASSPLDRLETQYF.

The chain has TRBV9 and TRBJ1-2; D is ambiguous. The CDR3 contains 11 residues. From germline, CDR1 is SGDLS and CDR2 YYNGEE. V lost 8 bases and J lost 4, with 9 bases in between. The CDR3 reads CASGDAYGYTF. Written as DNA, the CDR3 is TGTGCCAGTGGAGACGCCTATGGCTACACCTTC.

The V gene is TRBV6-6, the J gene TRBJ1-1; 7 bases agree with TRBD1. The V segment lost 6 bases and the J segment 1 base; nucleotides outside the gene matches: 8. This CDR3 is built from 15 residues. The germline gives CDR1 MNHNY, CDR2 SVGAGI (reference sequence). The CDR3 bases are TGTGCCAGCAGAAGGGACAGCCAGAAGAACACTGAAGCTTTCTTT. It specifies CASRRDSQKNTEAFF.

The chain recombines TRBV30 with TRBJ2-2, with 8 bases fitting TRBD1. V lost 3 bases, J lost 4 bases, and 4 bases stayed unmatched. CDR1 and CDR2 (germline): GTSNPN, SVGIG (reference sequence). This CDR3 spans 14 amino acids. The CDR3 spells CAWRGDRGTGELFF. CDR3 DNA: TGTGCCTGGAGGGGCGACAGGGGCACCGGGGAGCTGTTTTTT.

This clone has only one observation. The chain employs TRBV23-1 and TRBJ1-3, with D maybe TRBD1 (5 bases). TRBV23-1 counts as an open reading frame of uncertain function. V was shortened by 2 bases and J by 4 bases, with 36 bases between the two germline ends. The CDR3 runs 23 residues. In DNA, the CDR3 is TGCGCCAGCAGTCAACAATGGTGCAAATGGGGGGTCCGGAGGGGATTTTTCGGAAACACCATATATTTT. Encoded protein: CASSQQWCKWGVRRGFFGNTIYF.